The clone carrying this T cell receptor beta chain is a singleton in its sample. The sample originates from a study of CD8+CD57+ T cells in acquired aplastic anemia. All patients picked for sequencing had shown, by flow cytometry, an expansion of CD8+CD57+ cells. In all patients, the disease was severe acquired aplastic anemia. Blood samples were obtained from patients who had received no prior therapy. This CDR3 has 16 residues. Germline V gives CDR1 SGHTA, CDR2 FQGNSA. The V and J ends lost 3 bases and 1 base, in that order; junction bases with no gene match: 4. CDR3 and TCR beta VDJ profiling relied on genomic DNA as the template. TCRdb recomputed calls from the reads with MiXCR, one row per CDR3 protein. The sample lists 220,000 or so distinct CDR3 sequences; approximately 65% were seen once.

What was sequenced was sorted CD4+, CD8+, or CD8+CD57+ T cells (not recorded which) from PBMCs. This TCR came from a human donor with aplastic anemia. The V gene is TRBV7-2, the J gene TRBJ2-7; 12 positions match TRBD2. The CDR3 spells CASSLGLAGASYEQYF. DNA of the CDR3: TGTGCCAGCAGCTTGGGACTAGCGGGCGCATCCTACGAGCAGTACTTC.